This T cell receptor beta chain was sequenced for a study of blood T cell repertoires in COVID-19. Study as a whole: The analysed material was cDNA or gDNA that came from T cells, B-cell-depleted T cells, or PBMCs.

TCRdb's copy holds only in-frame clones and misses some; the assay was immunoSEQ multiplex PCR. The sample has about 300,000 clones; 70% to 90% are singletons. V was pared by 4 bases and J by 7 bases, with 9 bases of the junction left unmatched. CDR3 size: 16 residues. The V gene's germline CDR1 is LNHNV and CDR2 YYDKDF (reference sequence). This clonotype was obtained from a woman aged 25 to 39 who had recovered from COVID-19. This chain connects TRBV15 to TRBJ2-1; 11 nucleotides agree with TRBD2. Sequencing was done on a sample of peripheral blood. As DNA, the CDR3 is TGTGCCACCAGCAAAAGCGTACTAGCGGGGGAGAATGAGCAGTTCTTC. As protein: CATSKSVLAGENEQFF.